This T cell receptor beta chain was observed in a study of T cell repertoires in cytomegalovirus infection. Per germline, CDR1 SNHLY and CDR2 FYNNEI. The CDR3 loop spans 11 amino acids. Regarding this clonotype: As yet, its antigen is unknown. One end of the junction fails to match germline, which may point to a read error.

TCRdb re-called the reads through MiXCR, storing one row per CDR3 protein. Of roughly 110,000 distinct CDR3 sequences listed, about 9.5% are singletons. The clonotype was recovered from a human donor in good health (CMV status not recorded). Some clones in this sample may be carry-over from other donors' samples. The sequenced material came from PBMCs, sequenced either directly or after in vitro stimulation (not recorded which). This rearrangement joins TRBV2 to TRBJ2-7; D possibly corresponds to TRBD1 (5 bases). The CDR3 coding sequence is TGTGCCGGCAGTGCACAGGAGAGGAAGGACTTC. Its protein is CAGSAQERKDF.